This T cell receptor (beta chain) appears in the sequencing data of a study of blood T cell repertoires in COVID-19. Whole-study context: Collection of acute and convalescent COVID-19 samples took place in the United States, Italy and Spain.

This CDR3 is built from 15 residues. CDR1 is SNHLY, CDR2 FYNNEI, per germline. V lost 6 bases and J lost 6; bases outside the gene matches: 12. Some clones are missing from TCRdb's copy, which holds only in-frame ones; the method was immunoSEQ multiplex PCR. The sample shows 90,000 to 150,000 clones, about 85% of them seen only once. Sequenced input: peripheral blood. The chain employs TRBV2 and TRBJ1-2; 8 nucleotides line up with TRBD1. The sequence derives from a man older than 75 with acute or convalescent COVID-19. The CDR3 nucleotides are TGTGCCAGCAGCCGGGGACAGGCGCTGATCGATGGCTACACCTTC. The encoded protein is CASSRGQALIDGYTF.